The 15 T cell receptor beta chains presented below share a single source sample, sequenced in a study of graft-versus-host responses after intestinal transplantation. Only in-frame clones appear in the TCRdb table, and some are missing; sequencing was by immunoSEQ multiplex PCR. The table has 78,000 or so clones, around 87% seen once. These receptors lack a known antigen. The sequencing here drew on unstimulated CD8+ T cells sorted from spleen or lymph node cells, taken before transplant. Receptor source: a human donor who was the organ donor for an intestinal transplant.

This clone was recorded only once. The chain couples TRBV19 to TRBJ1-1; the D gene is possibly TRBD1 (5 bases). CDR1 is LNHDA, CDR2 SQIVND, per germline (reference sequence). The CDR3 has 14 amino acids. Trimming cost V 4 bases and J 3 bases, with 12 bases left between them. CDR3 nucleotide sequence: TGTGCCAGTAGTAAGGGTCGGGGGGACACTGAAGCTTTCTTT. Translation: CASSKGRGDTEAFF.

The chain joins TRBV15 to TRBJ1-1; the D is unclear. Germline CDR1 LNHNV, CDR2 YYDKDF (reference sequence). The V end was cut by 6 bases, the J end by 2 bases, with 10 bases between. The CDR3 totals 13 residues. The CDR3 sequence: CATRPHSNTEAFF. The CDR3, as DNA: TGTGCCACCAGGCCTCATAGCAACACTGAAGCTTTCTTT.

This CDR3 reads CATPQEDSYNSPLHF. The CDR3 nucleotides read TGTGCCACGCCCCAGGAGGACTCCTATAATTCACCCCTCCACTTT. V and J are TRBV6-5 and TRBJ1-6; D not resolved. Between the trimmed V and J ends, which lost 10 bases and 0 bases, there was a span of 13 bases. CDR1 MNHEY and CDR2 SVGAGI come from the germline V gene. This CDR3 is built from 15 residues.

This chain uses TRBV7-2 with TRBJ2-7, with 7 positions matching TRBD1. This CDR3 spans 13 amino acids. Losses at the gene ends were 5 bases for V and 4 bases for J; bases not matched to a gene: 5. In germline, CDR1 is SGHTA, CDR2 FQGNSA. This CDR3 reads CASSAHRGYEQYF. The CDR3 DNA reads TGTGCCAGCAGCGCCCACAGGGGTTACGAGCAGTACTTC.

V is TRBV11-2 and J is TRBJ2-3; TRBD2 agrees at 12 bases. Trimming at V came to 0 bases and at J to 2 bases, leaving 3 bases not matched to a gene. This CDR3 comprises 17 residues. CDR1 is SGHAT, CDR2 FQNNGV, per germline. CDR3 nucleotide sequence: TGTGCCAGCAGCTTAGACGGGACTAGCGGGCACACAGATACGCAGTATTTT. It translates to CASSLDGTSGHTDTQYF.

The chain links TRBV6-6 to TRBJ1-5; no reliable D call. The CDR3 covers 14 residues. V lost 0 bases and J lost 6, with 9 bases in between. Germline V CDR1 and CDR2: MNHNY, SVGAGI (reference sequence). The CDR3 reads CASSYSIQSQPQHF. CDR3 DNA sequence: TGTGCCAGCAGTTACTCGATACAGAGTCAGCCCCAGCATTTT.

This chain uses TRBV15 with TRBJ2-2; D gene ambiguous. Trimming stripped 11 bases from V and 3 bases from J, with 13 bases between. Germline V gene lookup returns CDR1 LNHNV and CDR2 YYDKDF (reference sequence). The CDR3 consists of 13 residues. The CDR3 DNA reads TGTGCCTATGTCGACATACACACCGGGGAGCTGTTTTTT. Its protein is CAYVDIHTGELFF.

The chain is built from TRBV19 and TRBJ1-5; D may be TRBD1 (6 bases). The CDR3 sequence is 14 residues long. Germline V gene data show CDR1 as LNHDA and CDR2 as SQIVND (reference sequence). The V end was cut by 8 bases, the J end by 4 bases, with 15 bases between. CDR3: CASRGGRGNQPQHF. In nucleotides, the CDR3 is TGTGCCAGTCGCGGGGGAAGGGGGAATCAGCCCCAGCATTTT.

The count of this clone is one. The CDR3 is CAGTSSGDYNEQFF. The CDR3 DNA reads as TGTGCCGGGACCTCTAGCGGGGATTACAATGAGCAGTTCTTC. J is TRBJ2-1 and V is TRBV30, with 9 positions matching TRBD2. The V gene's germline CDR1 is GTSNPN and CDR2 SVGIG (reference sequence). The J segment lost 4 bases and the V segment lost 8 bases, leaving 9 bases of the junction unmatched. CDR3 length: 14 residues.

The CDR3 loop is CASSGQAGGRNEQFF. The CDR3 region has the DNA TGTGCCAGCAGTGGGCAAGCGGGGGGTCGAAATGAGCAGTTCTTC. The chain links TRBV6-4 to TRBJ2-1; 9 positions match TRBD2. There are 15 residues in the CDR3. Germline V gene data show CDR1 as MRHNA and CDR2 as SNTAGT. Germline trimming cut 4 bases from V and 7 bases from J; bases unmatched to any gene: 8.

This chain connects TRBV9 to TRBJ1-1; no clear D gene. The germline V and J ends were trimmed by 10 bases and 0 bases, with 10 bases remaining between them. Per the germline V gene, CDR1 is SGDLS and CDR2 is YYNGEE. The CDR3 consists of 12 residues. The CDR3 bases are TGTGCCGCCCGGAACGTGAACACTGAAGCTTTCTTT. It is translated as CAARNVNTEAFF.

The chain links TRBV4-2 to TRBJ2-3; D gene unclear. V was shortened by 4 bases and J by 4 bases, with 12 bases between the two germline ends. CDR3 length: 14 residues. Germline CDR1 LGHNA, CDR2 YNFKEQ. CDR3 DNA: TGTGCCAGCAGCCCTACCACCCCGCCAGATACGCAGTATTTT. Protein sequence: CASSPTTPPDTQYF.

The chain is built from TRBV7-6 and TRBJ2-7; no definite D call. CDR1 and CDR2 (germline): SGHVS, FNYEAQ. CDR3 length: 11 amino acids. V lost 4 bases to trimming and J lost 5 bases, with 6 bases between them. In DNA, the CDR3 is TGTGCCAGCAGCTCCGGCCACGAGCAGTACTTC. It is translated as CASSSGHEQYF.

The V gene is TRBV10-3, the J gene TRBJ2-5; D unresolved. The J call may be in error: the DNA end matches TRBJ2-7 better. The length of the CDR3 is 14 residues. The germline V gene has CDR1 ENHRY and CDR2 SYGVKD. The CDR3 region has the DNA TGTGCCATCAGTGAGAATGGCCAGTACTACGAGCAGTACTTC. Protein sequence: CAISENGQYYEQYF.

The V call is TRBV7-3, the J call TRBJ2-7; TRBD2 matches 8 bases. The length of the CDR3 is 13 residues. Germline CDR1 SGHTA, CDR2 FQGTGA. Unmatched junction bases numbered 5, after V lost 4 bases and J lost 6 bases. CDR3 in DNA: TGTGCCAGCAGCTCCGCGGGGGGAGGCGAGCAGTACTTC. Translating it yields CASSSAGGGEQYF.